Below are 8 T cell receptor beta chains sequenced from a single sample in a study of T cells in tuberculosis. The protocol was immunoSEQ multiplex PCR, while the TCRdb copy is restricted to in-frame clones and leaves out a portion. This sample has roughly 34,000 clones; over 95% occur once, and the top ten carry 2% to 2.5%. What was sequenced was PBMCs. These receptors originate from a donor between 10 and 35 years old with latent tuberculosis or without tuberculosis infection.

The rearrangement links TRBV4-3 to TRBJ1-2; a weak D match, TRBD1 (5 bases). CDR1 and CDR2 from the germline V gene are LGHNA and YSLEER. This CDR3 spans 16 amino acids. V dropped 0 bases and J dropped 3 bases, with 14 bases sitting between them. CDR3 sequence (DNA): TGCGCCAGCAGCCAAGATCGTCTTTTCAGGGACTATGGCTACACCTTC. Amino acid sequence: CASSQDRLFRDYGYTF.

This chain joins TRBV12-5 and TRBJ1-1; D call uncertain. V gave up 7 bases and J gave up 1 base, with 10 bases separating them. CDR1 LGHNT and CDR2 FRNRAP come from the germline V gene. The CDR3 is made up of 13 amino acids. The CDR3 coding sequence is TGTGCTAGTGCCTCAGGTCCGAACACTGAAGCTTTCTTT. It encodes CASASGPNTEAFF.

The CDR3 sequence: CASSLRAGGNEQFF. The CDR3 bases are TGTGCCAGCAGCTTAAGAGCGGGAGGGAATGAGCAGTTCTTC. V usage is TRBV5-4 and J usage is TRBJ2-1; TRBD2 agrees at 10 bases. Trimming removed 2 bases from V and 7 bases from J; junction bases left unmatched: 3. This CDR3 is built from 14 residues. Germline CDR1 and CDR2: SGHNT and YYREEE (reference sequence).

The chain has TRBV18 and TRBJ1-2; 9 nucleotides line up with TRBD1. Unmatched junction bases numbered 3, after V lost 1 base and J lost 3 bases. Germline CDR1 and CDR2: KGHSH and LQKENI. The length of the CDR3 is 15 residues. CDR3 region: CASSPQQGAHYGYTF. The DNA for the CDR3 is TGTGCCAGCTCACCACAACAGGGGGCACACTATGGCTACACCTTC.

This clone appeared a single time. This sequence joins TRBV6-5 and TRBJ1-2; TRBD1 matches 8 bases. Trimming took 2 bases from V and 5 from J; bases not matched to a gene: 1. Germline assignment: CDR1 MNHEY and CDR2 SVGAGI. This CDR3 contains 13 residues. CDR3 sequence (DNA): TGTGCCAGCAGTTACAGGACAGGGTATGGCTACACCTTC. Protein sequence: CASSYRTGYGYTF.

The V call is TRBV4-1, the J call TRBJ2-6; weak D call: TRBD1 (5 bases). Per the germline V gene, CDR1 is MGHRA and CDR2 is YSYEKL. Trimming cost V 1 base and J 0 bases, with 7 bases left between them. The CDR3 loop spans 16 amino acids. The CDR3 nucleotides read TGCGCCAGCAGCCAAGTAGACAGCTCTGGGGCCAACGTCCTGACTTTC. Its translation is CASSQVDSSGANVLTF.

The chain links TRBV5-1 to TRBJ2-3; 10 bases agree with TRBD2. The V gene's germline CDR1 is SGHRS and CDR2 YFSETQ. The CDR3 length is 15 residues. V lost 1 base to trimming and J lost 3 bases; unmatched junction nucleotides: 2. CDR3 nucleotides: TGCGCCAGCAGCTTGATAGCGGGAGGTACAGATACGCAGTATTTT. Its translation is CASSLIAGGTDTQYF.

This clone has only one observation. This CDR3 reads CASSPSSPGTDYGYTF. For the CDR3, the DNA is TGTGCCAGCAGCCCCTCATCCCCCGGGACAGACTATGGCTACACCTTC. This rearrangement joins TRBV7-2 to TRBJ1-2; 7 bases align to TRBD1. Germline CDR1 and CDR2: SGHTA and FQGNSA. The CDR3 length is 16 residues. The J segment lost 3 bases and the V segment lost 5 bases, leaving 12 bases of the junction unmatched.